These T cell receptor beta chains were read from a single sample in a study of response to subunit inactivated influenza vaccine. TCRdb passed the RT-PCR reads through MiXCR, listing each CDR3 protein once. Among roughly 780,000 distinct CDR3 sequences, less than 20% were seen once, and the ten largest hold 11%. This specimen was PBMCs from blood, taken more than 4 days after vaccination. All receptors come from a man aged 50-59 years who received an inactivated influenza vaccine. The CDR3 runs from the conserved cysteine through the conserved F or W. D genes are given only for firm matches. Where a row states a size, it is once, few, many or the class of an expanded clone; other rows omit it.

cdr3_aa: CASSASFTGQDITDTQYF
cdr3_nt: TGCGCCAGCAGCGCATCCTTTACGGGACAGGACATCACAGATACGCAGTATTTT
clone_size: few
v_call: TRBV5-1
j_call: TRBJ2-3
d_call: TRBD1

cdr3_aa: CATNRTGVYEQYF
cdr3_nt: TGTGCCACCAATAGGACAGGGGTATACGAGCAGTACTTC
clone_size: many
v_call: TRBV24-1
j_call: TRBJ2-7
d_call: TRBD1

cdr3_aa: CAISEGGVQPQHF
cdr3_nt: TGTGCCATCAGTGAGGGGGGCGTTCAGCCCCAGCATTTT
clone_size: few
v_call: TRBV10-3
j_call: TRBJ1-5
d_call: NA

cdr3_aa: CASSLVGVSSQETQYF
cdr3_nt: TGCGCCAGCAGCTTGGTAGGCGTGTCGTCCCAAGAGACCCAGTACTTC
clone_size: many
v_call: TRBV5-1
j_call: TRBJ2-5
d_call: NA

cdr3_aa: CASSLIWDTQYF
cdr3_nt: TGTGCCAGCAGTTTGATCTGGGACACCCAGTACTTC
clone_size: NA
v_call: TRBV12-3/TRBV12-4
j_call: TRBJ2-5
d_call: NA

cdr3_aa: CSAGGDRGNTEAFF
cdr3_nt: TGCAGTGCTGGGGGAGACAGGGGTAACACTGAAGCTTTCTTT
clone_size: many
v_call: TRBV20-1
j_call: TRBJ1-1
d_call: TRBD1

cdr3_aa: CSAHLSLGLAGSYEQYF
cdr3_nt: TGCAGTGCCCATTTATCCCTCGGGCTAGCGGGCTCCTACGAGCAGTACTTC
clone_size: NA
v_call: TRBV20-1
j_call: TRBJ2-7
d_call: TRBD2

cdr3_aa: CASSLTSGGLNNEQFF
cdr3_nt: TGTGCCAGCAGCTTGACTAGCGGGGGCCTAAACAATGAGCAGTTCTTC
clone_size: many
v_call: TRBV7-6
j_call: TRBJ2-1
d_call: TRBD2

cdr3_aa: CASSQSHGAYEQYF
cdr3_nt: TGCGCCAGCAGCCAGTCCCACGGGGCCTACGAGCAGTACTTC
clone_size: NA
v_call: TRBV5-1
j_call: TRBJ2-7
d_call: NA

cdr3_aa: CASSYTAGGIYEQYF
cdr3_nt: TGTGCCAGCAGTTATACGGCGGGAGGGATCTACGAGCAGTACTTC
clone_size: NA
v_call: TRBV6-5
j_call: TRBJ2-7
d_call: TRBD2

cdr3_aa: CASSYGLGGELFF
cdr3_nt: TGTGCCAGCAGTTACGGACTGGGCGGGGAGCTGTTTTTT
clone_size: few
v_call: TRBV6-5
j_call: TRBJ2-2
d_call: NA

cdr3_aa: CASSYGLRQGNTEAFF
cdr3_nt: TGTGCCAGCAGTTACGGGCTTCGACAGGGGAACACTGAAGCTTTCTTT
clone_size: few
v_call: TRBV6-2/TRBV6-3
j_call: TRBJ1-1
d_call: TRBD1

cdr3_aa: CATSREFAKYNEQFF
cdr3_nt: TGTGCCACCAGCAGAGAGTTCGCTAAATACAATGAGCAGTTCTTC
clone_size: NA
v_call: TRBV15
j_call: TRBJ2-1
d_call: NA

cdr3_aa: CASSEAPLRYEQYF
cdr3_nt: TGTGCCAGCAGTGAAGCGCCCCTCCGCTACGAGCAGTACTTC
clone_size: NA
v_call: TRBV2
j_call: TRBJ2-7
d_call: NA

cdr3_aa: CSARLLGRDEAFF
cdr3_nt: TGCAGTGCTAGGTTATTGGGCAGGGACGAAGCTTTCTTT
clone_size: NA
v_call: TRBV20-1
j_call: TRBJ1-1
d_call: NA

cdr3_aa: CASSEGTSGTLSEQYF
cdr3_nt: TGTGCCAGCAGCGAGGGGACTAGCGGTACTTTAAGCGAGCAGTACTTC
clone_size: NA
v_call: TRBV7-6
j_call: TRBJ2-7
d_call: TRBD2

cdr3_aa: CATSGRDRGGTDTQYF
cdr3_nt: TGTGCCACCAGTGGCCGCGACAGGGGAGGCACAGATACGCAGTATTTT
clone_size: NA
v_call: TRBV24-1
j_call: TRBJ2-3
d_call: TRBD1

cdr3_aa: CASSYSSGPGETQYF
cdr3_nt: TGTGCCAGCAGTTATTCTAGCGGTCCTGGGGAGACCCAGTACTTC
clone_size: few
v_call: TRBV6-5
j_call: TRBJ2-5
d_call: TRBD2

cdr3_aa: CSAIPDSNQPQHF
cdr3_nt: TGCAGTGCTATCCCAGATAGCAATCAGCCCCAGCATTTT
clone_size: few
v_call: TRBV20-1
j_call: TRBJ1-5
d_call: NA

cdr3_aa: CSARAPNNEKLFF
cdr3_nt: TGCAGTGCTCGGGCACCAAATAATGAAAAACTGTTTTTT
clone_size: few
v_call: TRBV20-1
j_call: TRBJ1-4
d_call: NA

cdr3_aa: CASTPSSLAGSTGELFF
cdr3_nt: TGTGCCAGCACTCCTTCTTCCTTAGCGGGGAGCACCGGGGAGCTGTTTTTT
clone_size: few
v_call: TRBV7-7
j_call: TRBJ2-2
d_call: TRBD2

cdr3_aa: CASSPEGWREETQYF
cdr3_nt: TGTGCTAGCAGCCCCGAAGGGTGGCGGGAAGAGACCCAGTACTTC
clone_size: NA
v_call: TRBV7-7
j_call: TRBJ2-5
d_call: NA

cdr3_aa: CASSYSGPENEQFF
cdr3_nt: TGTGCCAGCAGTTACTCCGGACCGGAGAATGAGCAGTTCTTC
clone_size: NA
v_call: TRBV6-5
j_call: TRBJ2-1
d_call: NA

cdr3_aa: CAWRLAGGPEQFF
cdr3_nt: TGTGCCTGGAGACTAGCGGGGGGGCCTGAGCAGTTCTTC
clone_size: NA
v_call: TRBV30
j_call: TRBJ2-1
d_call: TRBD2

cdr3_aa: CASSQVARGGGNTIYF
cdr3_nt: TGTGCCAGCAGCCAAGTGGCCCGGGGGGGTGGAAACACCATATATTTT
clone_size: few
v_call: TRBV4-2
j_call: TRBJ1-3
d_call: NA

cdr3_aa: CASSVGPDKNEKLFF
cdr3_nt: TGTGCCAGCAGTGTGGGGCCGGACAAGAATGAAAAACTGTTTTTT
clone_size: NA
v_call: TRBV6-1
j_call: TRBJ1-4
d_call: NA

cdr3_aa: CASSLGLRPSNYGYTF
cdr3_nt: TGCGCCAGCAGCTTGGGACTCCGTCCTTCGAACTATGGCTACACCTTC
clone_size: few
v_call: TRBV5-1
j_call: TRBJ1-2
d_call: NA

cdr3_aa: CASSFEGARDEQYF
cdr3_nt: TGTGCCAGCAGTTTTGAGGGGGCTCGGGACGAGCAGTACTTC
clone_size: few
v_call: TRBV12-3/TRBV12-4
j_call: TRBJ2-7
d_call: TRBD1

cdr3_aa: CASSLGQGRLTDTQYF
cdr3_nt: TGCGCCAGCAGCTTGGGACAGGGGAGGTTGACAGATACGCAGTATTTT
clone_size: NA
v_call: TRBV5-1
j_call: TRBJ2-3
d_call: TRBD1

cdr3_aa: CASKDLGNNEQFF
cdr3_nt: TGTGCCAGCAAGGACTTGGGGAACAATGAGCAGTTCTTC
clone_size: few
v_call: TRBV6-5
j_call: TRBJ2-1
d_call: NA

cdr3_aa: CASSFRAGTSGGNEQFF
cdr3_nt: TGTGCCAGCAGTTTCCGCGCCGGGACTAGCGGGGGCAATGAGCAGTTCTTC
clone_size: NA
v_call: TRBV12-3/TRBV12-4
j_call: TRBJ2-1
d_call: TRBD2

cdr3_aa: CASSYSIAGGFYNEQFF
cdr3_nt: TGTGCCAGCAGTTACTCGATCGCGGGAGGGTTCTACAATGAGCAGTTCTTC
clone_size: NA
v_call: TRBV6-2/TRBV6-3
j_call: TRBJ2-1
d_call: TRBD2

cdr3_aa: CASSTTAGVNGYTF
cdr3_nt: TGCGCCAGCAGCACCACGGCGGGGGTGAATGGCTACACCTTC
clone_size: few
v_call: TRBV5-1
j_call: TRBJ1-2
d_call: NA

cdr3_aa: CSARVAIRHFDEQFF
cdr3_nt: TGCAGTGCTAGAGTGGCCATACGGCATTTCGATGAGCAGTTCTTC
clone_size: few
v_call: TRBV20-1
j_call: TRBJ2-1
d_call: NA

cdr3_aa: CASGRGTAHEQYF
cdr3_nt: TGCGCCAGCGGGCGGGGGACGGCCCACGAGCAGTACTTC
clone_size: few
v_call: TRBV5-1
j_call: TRBJ2-7
d_call: TRBD2

cdr3_aa: CSARDRSGGLNQPQHF
cdr3_nt: TGCAGTGCTAGGGATAGGTCAGGGGGGCTCAATCAGCCCCAGCATTTT
clone_size: NA
v_call: TRBV20-1
j_call: TRBJ1-5
d_call: TRBD1

cdr3_aa: CASTGSIQETQYF
cdr3_nt: TGTGCCAGCACGGGCTCTATCCAAGAGACCCAGTACTTC
clone_size: NA
v_call: TRBV7-2
j_call: TRBJ2-5
d_call: NA

cdr3_aa: CASSLALWTGGYNEQFF
cdr3_nt: TGCGCCAGCAGCTTGGCCTTGTGGACGGGGGGCTACAATGAGCAGTTCTTC
clone_size: NA
v_call: TRBV5-1
j_call: TRBJ2-1
d_call: TRBD2

cdr3_aa: CSANPAYEQYF
cdr3_nt: TGCAGTGCTAACCCAGCCTACGAGCAGTACTTC
clone_size: few
v_call: TRBV20-1
j_call: TRBJ2-7
d_call: NA

cdr3_aa: CASSWGLAGGPSLETQYF
cdr3_nt: TGTGCCAGCAGTTGGGGACTAGCGGGGGGGCCGAGCCTTGAGACCCAGTACTTC
clone_size: few
v_call: TRBV6-5
j_call: TRBJ2-5
d_call: TRBD2

cdr3_aa: CASSSTRTSGNTGELFF
cdr3_nt: TGTGCCAGCAGCTCTACTCGGACTAGCGGCAACACCGGGGAGCTGTTTTTT
clone_size: few
v_call: TRBV7-2
j_call: TRBJ2-2
d_call: TRBD2

cdr3_aa: CATSRDLGRQETQYF
cdr3_nt: TGTGCCACCAGCAGAGACTTGGGAAGGCAAGAGACCCAGTACTTC
clone_size: NA
v_call: TRBV15
j_call: TRBJ2-5
d_call: NA

cdr3_aa: CSAGLGRAYEQYF
cdr3_nt: TGCAGTGCTGGACTCGGGAGGGCCTACGAGCAGTACTTC
clone_size: few
v_call: TRBV20-1
j_call: TRBJ2-7
d_call: TRBD2

cdr3_aa: CSARVWTSGTADTQYF
cdr3_nt: TGCAGTGCTAGAGTGTGGACTAGCGGGACTGCAGATACGCAGTATTTT
clone_size: NA
v_call: TRBV20-1
j_call: TRBJ2-3
d_call: TRBD2

cdr3_aa: CASSHGPVSNQPQHF
cdr3_nt: TGTGCCAGCAGCCACGGGCCGGTTAGCAATCAGCCCCAGCATTTT
clone_size: NA
v_call: TRBV12-3/TRBV12-4
j_call: TRBJ1-5
d_call: NA